What follows describes a single TCR beta chain. Its antigen is as yet unknown. TCRdb re-derived calls from the reads in MiXCR, one entry per CDR3 protein. The data show 54,000 or so distinct CDR3 sequences, roughly 32% seen once. V was pared by 6 bases and J by 9 bases, with 24 bases between. Germline V CDR1 and CDR2: SEHNR, FQNEAQ (reference sequence). The CDR3 length is 16 residues. This entry is derived from a study of T cell repertoires in cytomegalovirus infection. As for the study in general: The public TCR beta signatures pointed to both CMV infection and matching HLA type.

General study results and limits: The study identified carriers of CMV plus the relevant HLA from cumulative public TCR beta family frequency. In two of eight donors, the top clonotype was HLA-C-restricted CMV-specific.

The sequenced sample consisted of PBMCs, sequenced either directly or after in vitro stimulation (not recorded which). The rearrangement uses TRBV7-9 and TRBJ2-1, with D possibly TRBD1 on 6 matching bases. This TCR was recovered from a human donor in good health (CMV status not recorded). Some clones in this sample may be carry-over from other donors' samples. Here the CDR3 reads CASSLRRQVGVSEQFF. The CDR3 DNA is TGTGCCAGCAGTTTAAGAAGACAGGTGGGGGTGAGTGAGCAGTTCTTC.